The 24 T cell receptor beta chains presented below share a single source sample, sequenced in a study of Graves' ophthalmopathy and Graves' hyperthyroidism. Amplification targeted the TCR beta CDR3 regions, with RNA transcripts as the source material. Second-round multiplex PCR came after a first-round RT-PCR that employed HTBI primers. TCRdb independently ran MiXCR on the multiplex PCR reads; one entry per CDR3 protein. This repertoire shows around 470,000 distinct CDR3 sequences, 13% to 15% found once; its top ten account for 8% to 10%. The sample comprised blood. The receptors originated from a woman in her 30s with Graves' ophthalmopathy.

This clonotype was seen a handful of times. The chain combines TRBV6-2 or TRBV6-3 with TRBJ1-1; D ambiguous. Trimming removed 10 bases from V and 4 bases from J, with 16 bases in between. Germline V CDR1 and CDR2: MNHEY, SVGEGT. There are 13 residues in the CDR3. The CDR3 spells CATRPRGGTEAFF. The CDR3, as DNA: TGTGCCACTCGGCCCCGGGGAGGCACTGAAGCTTTCTTT.

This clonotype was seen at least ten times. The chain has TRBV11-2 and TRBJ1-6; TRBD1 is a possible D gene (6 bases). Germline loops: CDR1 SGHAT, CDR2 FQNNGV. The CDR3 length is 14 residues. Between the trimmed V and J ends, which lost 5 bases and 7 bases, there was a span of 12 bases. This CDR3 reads CASSPGQFNSPLHF. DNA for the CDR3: TGTGCCAGCAGCCCAGGACAGTTCAATTCACCCCTCCACTTT.

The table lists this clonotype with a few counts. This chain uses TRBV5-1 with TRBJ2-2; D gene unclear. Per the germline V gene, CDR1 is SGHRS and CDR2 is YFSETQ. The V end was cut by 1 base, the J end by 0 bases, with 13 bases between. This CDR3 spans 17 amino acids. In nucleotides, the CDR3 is TGCGCCAGCAGCTTGTACCCTAGATATTCGAACACCGGGGAGCTGTTTTTT. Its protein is CASSLYPRYSNTGELFF. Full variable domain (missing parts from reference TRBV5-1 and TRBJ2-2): KAGVTQTPRYLIKTRGQQVTLSCSPISGHRSVSWYQQTPGQGLQFLFEYFSETQRNKGNFPGRFSGRQFSNSRSEMNVSTLELGDSALYLCASSLYPRYSNTGELFFGEGSRLTVL.

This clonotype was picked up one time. The CDR3 DNA sequence: TGTGCCAGCAGTTACTCGTTACAGGGCTACGAGCAGTACTTC. This translates into CASSYSLQGYEQYF. The chain combines TRBV6-5 with TRBJ2-7, with TRBD1 as a possible D gene (6 bases). V was shortened by 0 bases and J by 3 bases, with 9 bases between the two germline ends. The CDR3 spans 14 residues. Per the germline V gene, CDR1 is MNHEY and CDR2 is SVGAGI.

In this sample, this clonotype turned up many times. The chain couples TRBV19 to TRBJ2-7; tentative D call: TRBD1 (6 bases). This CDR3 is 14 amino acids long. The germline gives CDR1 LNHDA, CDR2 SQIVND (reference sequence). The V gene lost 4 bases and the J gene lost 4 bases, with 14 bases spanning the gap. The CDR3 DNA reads TGTGCCAGTAGTACAGGGGAAGGACGTTACGAGCAGTACTTC. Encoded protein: CASSTGEGRYEQYF. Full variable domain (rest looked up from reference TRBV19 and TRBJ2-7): DGGITQSPKYLFRKEGQNVTLSCEQNLNHDAMYWYRQDPGQGLRLIYYSQIVNDFQKGDIAEGYSVSREKKESFPLTVTSAQKNPTAFYLCASSTGEGRYEQYFGPGTRLTVT.

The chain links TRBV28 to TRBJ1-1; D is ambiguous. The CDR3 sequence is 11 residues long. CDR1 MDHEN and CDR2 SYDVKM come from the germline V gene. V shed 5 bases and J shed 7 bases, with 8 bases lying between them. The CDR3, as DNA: TGTGCCAGCAGTATATATATTGAAGCTTTCTTT. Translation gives CASSIYIEAFF.

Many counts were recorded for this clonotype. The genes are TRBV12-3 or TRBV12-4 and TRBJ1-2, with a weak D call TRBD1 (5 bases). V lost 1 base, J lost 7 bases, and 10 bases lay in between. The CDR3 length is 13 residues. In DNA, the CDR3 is TGTGCCAGCAGTTTAGTGTGGGGGTCTGGCTACACCTTC. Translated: CASSLVWGSGYTF.

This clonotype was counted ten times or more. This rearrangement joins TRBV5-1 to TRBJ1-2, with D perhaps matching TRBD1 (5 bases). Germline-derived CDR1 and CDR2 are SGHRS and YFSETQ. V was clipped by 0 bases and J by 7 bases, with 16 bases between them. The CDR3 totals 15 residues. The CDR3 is CASSLDQGSVGGYTF. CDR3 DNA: TGCGCCAGCAGCTTGGACCAGGGATCGGTTGGTGGCTACACCTTC.

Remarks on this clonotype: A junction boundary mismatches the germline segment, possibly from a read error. The CDR3 reads CASISESSFEQYF. CDR3 DNA sequence: TGTGCCAGCATCTCCGAAAGCTCCTTCGAGCAGTACTTC. The chain links TRBV7-8 to TRBJ2-7; no clear D gene. CDR1 and CDR2 (germline): SGHVS, FQNEAQ. The CDR3 spans 13 residues.

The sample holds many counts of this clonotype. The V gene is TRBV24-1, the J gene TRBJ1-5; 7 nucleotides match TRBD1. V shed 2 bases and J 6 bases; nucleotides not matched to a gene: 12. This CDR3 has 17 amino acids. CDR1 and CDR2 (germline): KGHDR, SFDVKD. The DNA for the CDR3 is TGTGCCACCAGTGATTCCGCAGGGGAAGGGGGCGGTCAGCCCCAGCATTTT. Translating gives CATSDSAGEGGGQPQHF.

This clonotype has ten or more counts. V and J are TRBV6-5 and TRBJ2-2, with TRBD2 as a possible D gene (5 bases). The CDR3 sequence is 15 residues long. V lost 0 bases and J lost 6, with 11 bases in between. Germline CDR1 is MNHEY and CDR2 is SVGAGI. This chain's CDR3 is CASSYSPWGAGELFF. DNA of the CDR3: TGTGCCAGCAGTTACTCCCCCTGGGGAGCCGGGGAGCTGTTTTTT.

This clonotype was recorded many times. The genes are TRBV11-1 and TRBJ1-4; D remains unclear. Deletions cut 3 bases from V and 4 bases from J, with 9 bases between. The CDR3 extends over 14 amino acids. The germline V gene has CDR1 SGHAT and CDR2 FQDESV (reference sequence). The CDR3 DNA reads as TGTGCCAGCAGCTTCTACGAGGGTAATGAAAAACTGTTTTTT. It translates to CASSFYEGNEKLFF.

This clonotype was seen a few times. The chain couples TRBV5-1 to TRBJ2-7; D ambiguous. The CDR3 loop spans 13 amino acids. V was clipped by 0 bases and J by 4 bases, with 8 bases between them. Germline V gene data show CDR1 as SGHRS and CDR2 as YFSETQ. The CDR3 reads CASSLDQEYEQYF. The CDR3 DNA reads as TGCGCCAGCAGCTTGGATCAGGAGTACGAGCAGTACTTC.

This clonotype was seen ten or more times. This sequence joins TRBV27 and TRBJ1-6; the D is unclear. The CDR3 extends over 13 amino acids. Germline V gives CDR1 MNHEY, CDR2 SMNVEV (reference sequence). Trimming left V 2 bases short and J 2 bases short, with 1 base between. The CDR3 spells CASSLAYNSPLHF. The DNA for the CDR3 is TGTGCCAGCAGTTTAGCCTATAATTCACCCCTCCACTTT.

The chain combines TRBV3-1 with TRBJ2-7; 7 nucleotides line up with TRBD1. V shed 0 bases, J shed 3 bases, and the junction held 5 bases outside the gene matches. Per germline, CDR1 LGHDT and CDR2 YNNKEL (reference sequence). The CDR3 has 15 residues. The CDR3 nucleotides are TGTGCCAGCAGCCAAGAAATAGGGGGCTACTACGAGCAGTACTTC. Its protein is CASSQEIGGYYEQYF.

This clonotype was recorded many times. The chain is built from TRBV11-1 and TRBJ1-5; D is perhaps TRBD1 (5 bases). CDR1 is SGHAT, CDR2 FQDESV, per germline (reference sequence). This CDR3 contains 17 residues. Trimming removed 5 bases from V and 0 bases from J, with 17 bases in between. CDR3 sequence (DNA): TGTGCCAGCAGCCGTACAACAGGTGACTATAGCAATCAGCCCCAGCATTTT. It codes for CASSRTTGDYSNQPQHF.

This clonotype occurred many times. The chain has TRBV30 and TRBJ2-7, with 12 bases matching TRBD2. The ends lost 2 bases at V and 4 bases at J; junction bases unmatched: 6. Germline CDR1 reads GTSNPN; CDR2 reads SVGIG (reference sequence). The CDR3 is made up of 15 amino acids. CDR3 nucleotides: TGTGCCTGGAGTTCGACTAGCGGGAGTTCTTACGAGCAGTACTTC. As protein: CAWSSTSGSSYEQYF.

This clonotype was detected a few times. CDR3 residues: CASSYSGHTGELFF. The DNA of the CDR3 is TGTGCCAGCAGTTACTCCGGCCACACCGGGGAGCTGTTTTTT. The chain is built from TRBV6-5 and TRBJ2-2; D is unclear. From germline, CDR1 is MNHEY and CDR2 SVGAGI. V lost 0 bases and J 3 bases, leaving 5 bases between the germline ends. The CDR3 length is 14 residues.

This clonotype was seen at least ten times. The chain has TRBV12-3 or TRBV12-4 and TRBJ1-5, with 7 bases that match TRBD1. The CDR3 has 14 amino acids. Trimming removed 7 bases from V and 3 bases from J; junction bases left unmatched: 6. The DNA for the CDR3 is TGTGCCAGCAAAAAGACAGGGCACAATCAGCCCCAGCATTTT. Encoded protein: CASKKTGHNQPQHF.

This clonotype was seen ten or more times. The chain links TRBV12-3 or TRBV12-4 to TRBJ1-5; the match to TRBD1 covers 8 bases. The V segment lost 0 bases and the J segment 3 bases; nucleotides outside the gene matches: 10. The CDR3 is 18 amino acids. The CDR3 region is CASSLASGGTGHNQPQHF. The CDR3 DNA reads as TGTGCCAGCAGTTTAGCGTCCGGCGGGACAGGTCACAATCAGCCCCAGCATTTT.

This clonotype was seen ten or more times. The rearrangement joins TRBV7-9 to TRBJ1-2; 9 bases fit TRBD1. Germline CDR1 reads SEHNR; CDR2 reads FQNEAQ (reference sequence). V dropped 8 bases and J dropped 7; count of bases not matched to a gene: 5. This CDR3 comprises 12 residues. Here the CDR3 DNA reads TGTGCCAGCCAGGGACAGGGATCTGGCTACACCTTC. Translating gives CASQGQGSGYTF.

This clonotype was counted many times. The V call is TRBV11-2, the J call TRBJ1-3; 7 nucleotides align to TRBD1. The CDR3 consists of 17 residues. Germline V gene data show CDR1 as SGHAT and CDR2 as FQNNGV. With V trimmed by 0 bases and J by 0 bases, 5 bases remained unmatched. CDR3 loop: CASSLDGQAYSGNTIYF. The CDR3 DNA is TGTGCCAGCAGCTTAGATGGACAGGCCTACTCTGGAAACACCATATATTTT.

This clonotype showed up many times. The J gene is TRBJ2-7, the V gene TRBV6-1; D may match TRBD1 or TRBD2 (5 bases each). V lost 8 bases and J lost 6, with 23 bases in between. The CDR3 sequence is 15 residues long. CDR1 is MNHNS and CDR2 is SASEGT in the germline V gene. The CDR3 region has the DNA TGTGCCAGCTCGCTAACCGGGACGGCCCATGGCGAGCAGTACTTC. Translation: CASSLTGTAHGEQYF.

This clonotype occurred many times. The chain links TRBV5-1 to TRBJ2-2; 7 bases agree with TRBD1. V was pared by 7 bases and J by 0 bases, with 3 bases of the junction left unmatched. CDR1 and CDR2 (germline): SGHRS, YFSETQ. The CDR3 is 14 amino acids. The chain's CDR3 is CASQGTANTGELFF. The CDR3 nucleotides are TGCGCCAGCCAGGGGACAGCGAACACCGGGGAGCTGTTTTTT.